The present T cell receptor beta chain was sequenced within a study of T cell clusters in autoimmune cytopenias. Overall study context: Healthy control donors averaged around 56 years of age, with a median of roughly 64 years.

A word on this clonotype: The target antigen is unknown.

Each sample's input was around 270 ng genomic DNA, some 38,000 genome equivalents. The CDR3 length is 12 residues. CDR1 and CDR2 (germline): SQVTM, ANQGSEA. Multiplex touch-down PCR amplified TRB using TRB-A and TRB-B pools in one tube. TCRdb reprocessed the multiplex PCR reads, with one entry per CDR3 protein and no DNA. This sample carries approximately 12,000 distinct CDR3 sequences, with 23% going to the ten biggest clones. Notes on the study in general: Primary autoimmune cytopenia patients appeared to lack physiological T cell clusters present in healthy donors.

These data were also filed under a second study, of T cell repertoires in aging, cancer and after chemotherapy. As reported in that work: Untreated cancer patients had significantly lower blood TCR diversity than age-matched healthy donors. Loss of evenness, beyond lost richness, contributed to age-related TCR diversity decline in cancer patients.

The receptor was derived from a human donor in good health. V is TRBV29-1 and J is TRBJ1-2. The sample was peripheral blood. This chain's CDR3 is CSVREQPYGYTF.